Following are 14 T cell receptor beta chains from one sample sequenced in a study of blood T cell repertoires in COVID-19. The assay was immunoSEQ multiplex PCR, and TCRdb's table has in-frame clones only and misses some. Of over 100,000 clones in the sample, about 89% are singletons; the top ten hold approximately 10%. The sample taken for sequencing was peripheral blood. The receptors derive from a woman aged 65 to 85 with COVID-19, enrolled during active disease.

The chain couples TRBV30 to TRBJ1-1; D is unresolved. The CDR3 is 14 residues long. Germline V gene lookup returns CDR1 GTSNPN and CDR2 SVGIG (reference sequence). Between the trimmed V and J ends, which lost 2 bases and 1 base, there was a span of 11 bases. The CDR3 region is CAWSFTAGNTEAFF. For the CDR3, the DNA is TGTGCCTGGAGTTTCACGGCGGGGAACACTGAAGCTTTCTTT. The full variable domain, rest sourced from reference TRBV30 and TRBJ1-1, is SQTIHQWPATLVQPVGSPLSLECTVEGTSNPNLYWYRQAAGRGLQLLFYSVGIGQISSEVPQNLSASRPQDRQFILSSKKLLLSDSGFYLCAWSFTAGNTEAFFGQGTRLTVV.

CDR3 region: CASSPGGQLGQPQHF. DNA for the CDR3: TGTGCCAGCTCACCGGGTGGGCAGCTGGGCCAGCCCCAGCATTTT. The chain employs TRBV18 and TRBJ1-5; D gene ambiguous. The germline gives CDR1 KGHSH, CDR2 LQKENI. With 3 bases removed from V and 7 bases from J, the gap between germline ends came to 16 bases. The CDR3 sequence is 15 residues long.

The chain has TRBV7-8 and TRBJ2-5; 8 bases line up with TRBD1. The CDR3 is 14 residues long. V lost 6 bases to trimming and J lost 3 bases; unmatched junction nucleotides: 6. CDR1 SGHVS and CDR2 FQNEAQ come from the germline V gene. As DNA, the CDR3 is TGTGCCAGCAGGAGACCGGGACAGGAAGAGACCCAGTACTTC. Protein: CASRRPGQEETQYF. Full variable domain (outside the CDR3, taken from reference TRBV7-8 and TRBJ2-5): GAGVSQSPRYKVAKRGQDVALRCDPISGHVSLFWYQQALGQGPEFLTYFQNEAQLDKSGLPSDRFFAERPEGSVSTLKIQRTQQEDSAVYLCASRRPGQEETQYFGPGTRLLVL.

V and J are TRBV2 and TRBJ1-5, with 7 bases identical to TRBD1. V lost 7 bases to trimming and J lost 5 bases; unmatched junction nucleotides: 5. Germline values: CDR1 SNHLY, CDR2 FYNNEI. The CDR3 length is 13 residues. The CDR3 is CASKRTGDQPQHF. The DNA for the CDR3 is TGTGCCAGCAAAAGAACAGGGGATCAGCCCCAGCATTTT.

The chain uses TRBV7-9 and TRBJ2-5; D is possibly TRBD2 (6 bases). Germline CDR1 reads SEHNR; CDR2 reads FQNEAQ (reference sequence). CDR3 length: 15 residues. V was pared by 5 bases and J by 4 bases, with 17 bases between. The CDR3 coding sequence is TGTGCCAGCAGCCCCCCTCAGCTGGGGGGAGAGACCCAGTACTTC. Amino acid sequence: CASSPPQLGGETQYF.

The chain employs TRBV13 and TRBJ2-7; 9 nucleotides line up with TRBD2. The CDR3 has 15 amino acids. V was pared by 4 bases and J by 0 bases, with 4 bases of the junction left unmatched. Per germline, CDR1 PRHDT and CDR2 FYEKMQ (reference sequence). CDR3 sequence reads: CASSSKLAGSYEQYF. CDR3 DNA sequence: TGTGCCAGCAGCTCGAAACTAGCGGGCTCCTACGAGCAGTACTTC. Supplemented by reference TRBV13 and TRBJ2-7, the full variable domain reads AAGVIQSPRHLIKEKRETATLKCYPIPRHDTVYWYQQGPGQDPQFLISFYEKMQSDKGSIPDRFSAQQFSDYHSELNMSSLELGDSALYFCASSSKLAGSYEQYFGPGTRLTVT.

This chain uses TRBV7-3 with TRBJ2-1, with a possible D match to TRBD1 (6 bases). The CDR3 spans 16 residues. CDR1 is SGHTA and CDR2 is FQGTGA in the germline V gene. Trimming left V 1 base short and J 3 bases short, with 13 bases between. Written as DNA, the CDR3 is TGTGCCAGCAGCTTAAACGTGGGGGCTCGCTACAATGAGCAGTTCTTC. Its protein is CASSLNVGARYNEQFF.

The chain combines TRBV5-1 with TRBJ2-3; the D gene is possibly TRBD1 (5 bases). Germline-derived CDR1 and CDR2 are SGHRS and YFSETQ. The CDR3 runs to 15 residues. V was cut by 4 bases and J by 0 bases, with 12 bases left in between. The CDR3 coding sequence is TGCGCCAGCAGCCCCAGGGATGTGAGCACAGATACGCAGTATTTT. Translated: CASSPRDVSTDTQYF.

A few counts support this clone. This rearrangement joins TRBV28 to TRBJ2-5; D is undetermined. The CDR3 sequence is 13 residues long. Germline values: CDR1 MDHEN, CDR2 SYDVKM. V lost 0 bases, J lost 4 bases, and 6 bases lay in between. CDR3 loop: CASSLWRRETQYF. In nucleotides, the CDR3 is TGTGCCAGCAGTTTATGGCGGAGAGAGACCCAGTACTTC.

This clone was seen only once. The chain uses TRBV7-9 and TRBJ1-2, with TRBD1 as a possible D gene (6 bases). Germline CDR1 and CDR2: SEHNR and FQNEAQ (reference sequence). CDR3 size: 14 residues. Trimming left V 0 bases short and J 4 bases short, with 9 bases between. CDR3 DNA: TGTGCCAGCAGCTTAGCAGACAGGAGCTATGGCTACACCTTC. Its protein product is CASSLADRSYGYTF.

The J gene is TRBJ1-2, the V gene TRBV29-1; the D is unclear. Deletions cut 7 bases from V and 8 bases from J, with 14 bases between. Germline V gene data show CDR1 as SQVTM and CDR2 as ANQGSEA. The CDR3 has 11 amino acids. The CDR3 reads CSATYSRGYTF. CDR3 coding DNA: TGCAGCGCTACCTATTCCCGGGGCTACACCTTC.

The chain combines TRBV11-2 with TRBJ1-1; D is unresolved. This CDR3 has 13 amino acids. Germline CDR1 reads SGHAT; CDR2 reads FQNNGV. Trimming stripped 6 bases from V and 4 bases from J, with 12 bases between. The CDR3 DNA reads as TGTGCCAGCAGATCCACACTAAGCACTGAAGCTTTCTTT. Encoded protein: CASRSTLSTEAFF.

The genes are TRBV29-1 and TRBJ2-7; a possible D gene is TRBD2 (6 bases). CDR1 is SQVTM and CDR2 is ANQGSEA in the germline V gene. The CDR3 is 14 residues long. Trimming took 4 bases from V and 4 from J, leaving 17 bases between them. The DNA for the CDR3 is TGCAGCGTTGCGGGGACTCCCCGCGGGTACGAGCAGTACTTC. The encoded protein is CSVAGTPRGYEQYF.

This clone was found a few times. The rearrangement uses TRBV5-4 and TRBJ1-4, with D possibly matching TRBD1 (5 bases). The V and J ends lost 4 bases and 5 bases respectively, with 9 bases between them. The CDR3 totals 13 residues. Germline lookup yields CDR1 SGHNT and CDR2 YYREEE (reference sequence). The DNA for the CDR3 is TGTGCCAGCAGCCGGACACTAAATGAAAAACTGTTTTTT. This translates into CASSRTLNEKLFF.